This TCR beta chain was sequenced in a study of spatial heterogeneity in lung cancer. Germline V lookup: CDR1 LGHNA, CDR2 YSLEER. The V and J ends lost 1 base and 4 bases, in that order; junction bases with no gene match: 15. CDR3 length: 20 residues. Time point reported: sample taken at primary tumor resection. Material for sequencing was whole RNA from tumor, nontumor lung or frozen PBMC, left unsorted. Patients with untreated early-stage non-small cell lung cancer, numbering 72, were the donors. Remarks on this clonotype: The antigen remains undetermined.

Every TCR cDNA molecule bore its own unique molecular identifier. TCRdb called the 5' RACE reads again in MiXCR, with one record for every CDR3 protein. The top ten clones hold around 23% of a sample with 28,000 or so distinct CDR3 sequences, about 13% of them seen once. Regarding the study as a whole: Among blood samples, ubiquitous expanded tumor TCRs appeared more at resection than at follow-up.

The chain combines TRBV4-3 with TRBJ2-3; 12 positions agree with TRBD2. This TCR was sampled from a female donor with early-stage non-small cell lung cancer. The sequences come from PBMCs, collected at surgery. This chain's CDR3 is CASSQVMALAGGASADTQYF. The CDR3 bases are TGCGCCAGCAGCCAAGTGATGGCACTAGCGGGAGGCGCCTCCGCAGATACGCAGTATTTT.